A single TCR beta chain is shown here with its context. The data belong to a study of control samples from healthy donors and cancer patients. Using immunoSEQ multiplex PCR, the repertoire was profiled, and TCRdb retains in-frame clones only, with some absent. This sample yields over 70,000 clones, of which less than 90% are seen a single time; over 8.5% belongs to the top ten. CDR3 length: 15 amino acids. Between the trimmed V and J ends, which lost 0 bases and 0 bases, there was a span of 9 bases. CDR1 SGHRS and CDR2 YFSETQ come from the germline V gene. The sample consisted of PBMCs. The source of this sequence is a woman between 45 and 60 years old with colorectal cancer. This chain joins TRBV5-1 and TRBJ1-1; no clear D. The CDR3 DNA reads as TGCGCCAGCAGCTTGGCGAGTGAGCTGAACACTGAAGCTTTCTTT. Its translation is CASSLASELNTEAFF.